This TCR beta chain originates from a study of T cell changes during pregnancy in multiple sclerosis (dated by TCRdb to the late 2010s). Broadly, across the study: In women with multiple sclerosis, the researchers looked at how the T cell repertoire shifted as pregnancy progressed.

V sheds 0 bases and J sheds 5 bases, leaving 11 bases between their ends. Per the germline V gene, SGHRS is the CDR1 and YFSETQ is the CDR2. There are 14 amino acids in the CDR3, from cysteine to phenylalanine inclusive. CDR3 DNA only is kept here, 42 bases in frame from base 1. About this clone: There is no known antigen for this receptor. There are no base qualities to consult, and no much larger clone falls within one base.

The library was prepared using the immunoSEQ multiplex PCR assay. The clones in this table, taken by TCRdb from immuneACCESS, are in-frame only. Not every clone is retained; where verified, under half of the shortfall comes from an unresolved V gene, and the cause of the rest is unknown. This sample is represented by some 120,000 clones; 92% of them were singletons. Together, the top ten hold about 1.6% of the sample. The clonotype originates from a female donor with multiple sclerosis, enrolled in a pregnancy study. Recombination connected TRBV5-1 to TRBJ1-1; TRBD1 is possibly the D segment (6 matching bases). The source material was peripheral blood, sampled in the third trimester of pregnancy. The CDR3 corresponds to CASSLAGGRTEAFF. The DNA sequence is TGCGCCAGCAGCTTGGCCGGGGGGCGAACTGAAGCTTTCTTT.